Included here is one T cell receptor (beta chain) sequence, with context. Its antigen is as yet unknown. This specimen includes other DNA sequences encoding the same CDR3. This CDR3 comprises 15 residues. The germline V gene has CDR1 SGDLS and CDR2 YYNGEE. V lost 7 bases and J lost 4; bases outside the gene matches: 7. The data derive from a study of shared clonotypes between healthy human individuals. Overall study: CD8 memory received one plate per donor, CD8 naive two, CD4 memory three and CD4 naive three.

The protocol was immunoSEQ multiplex PCR, while the TCRdb copy is restricted to in-frame clones and leaves out a portion. The sample carries about 1.5 million clones, about 96% recorded once. Notes on the study in general: Specimens sampled were limited to blood, with tissue repertoires likely differing. Estimated clonotype richness was generally higher in naive than memory subsets.

The source is a man aged 25 to 45 in good health. Input material: naive CD4+ T cells sorted from blood. Specified subset: CD45RA+ positively selected. The V gene is TRBV9, the J gene TRBJ2-1, with 11 bases aligning to TRBD2. The CDR3 region is CASSGTSGSYNEQFF. The DNA of the CDR3 is TGTGCCAGCTCAGGGACTAGCGGTTCGTACAATGAGCAGTTCTTC.